This T cell receptor (beta chain) came from a study of cytomegalovirus exposure and HLA in healthy donors. On the study more broadly: Of 300 to 450 genotyped donors, 65% to 85% clustered with self-reported Caucasian donors.

Remarks on this clone: Its target is not known.

CDR1 and CDR2 (germline): SGHRS, YFSETQ. The CDR3 is 14 amino acids. Trimming cost V 0 bases and J 6 bases, with 10 bases left between them. The PCR contained 60 Vbeta and 13 Jbeta primers. Data came from immunoSEQ multiplex PCR; TCRdb stores just in-frame clones and leaves some out. This table has about 210,000 clones, approximately 85% appearing once. Study results and limitations: Relative to the approximately 680-donor mean, N-insertions were reportedly fewer in an Asian-associated ancestry cluster in a later analysis.

This clonotype was obtained from a girl aged 2-15 years in good health and CMV-seronegative. Sequenced: PBMCs. The chain carries TRBV5-1 and TRBJ2-4; D unclear. The CDR3 coding sequence is TGCGCCAGCAGCTTGGCCAAGAACGGAAACATTCAGTACTTC. Its protein is CASSLAKNGNIQYF.